This TCR beta chain was documented in a study of blood T cell repertoires in COVID-19. Study in general: Sites in the United States, Italy and Spain provided acute and convalescent COVID-19 samples. T cells, B-cell-depleted T cells, or PBMCs provided the cDNA or gDNA that served as material.

Authors' data handling: Scientists estimated how many nucleated cells there were by amplifying reference gene primers. Produced via immunoSEQ multiplex PCR; TCRdb's table is partial and in-frame only. The V and J calls and clone size are taken from that table; D and trimming were inferred from the DNA. The sample gives 140,000 or so clones, 80% of which show up once; about 4% is in the top ten. The V and J ends lost 4 bases and 7 bases respectively, with 6 bases between them. CDR1 is SGHNT and CDR2 is YYREEE in the germline V gene (reference sequence). The CDR3 is 11 residues long. This TCR was recovered from a man in his 70s who had recovered from COVID-19. This chain links TRBV5-4 with TRBJ2-1, with D perhaps matching TRBD2 (6 bases). Sequencing was carried out using peripheral blood. The CDR3 nucleotides read TGTGCCAGCAGCCTAGCGAATGAGCAGTTCTTC. Amino acids: CASSLANEQFF. Full variable domain (rest looked up from reference TRBV5-4 and TRBJ2-1): ETGVTQSPTHLIKTRGQQVTLRCSSQSGHNTVSWYQQALGQGPQFIFQYYREEENGRGNFPPRFSGLQFPNYSSELNVNALELDDSALYLCASSLANEQFFGPGTRLTVL.